The present T cell receptor (beta chain) was sequenced within a study of Ad26.COV2.S vaccination and SARS-CoV-2 variants. Background on the study: The donor participated in the COV1001 trial, in its Ad26.COV2.S arm. Each vaccinee took Ad26.COV2.S intramuscularly, once or twice 56 days apart. Notes on the study in general: Using TCR breadth and depth analyses may have led to underestimated total T cell responses.

As to treatment: about 20 received Ad26.COV2.S at low or high dose, single or two shots; roughly 5 received placebo; per-sample allocation not given. After the first vaccine or placebo injection, samples were drawn on day 63. Wuhan-strain spike was delivered by a replication-incompetent Ad26 vector. Trimming took 2 bases from V and 10 from J; bases not matched to a gene: 7. The CDR3 sequence is 14 residues long. The V gene's germline CDR1 is MNHEY and CDR2 SVGAGI. Profiled with immunoSEQ multiplex PCR; TCRdb holds only in-frame clones, not every one. The top ten clones hold approximately 7.8% of a sample with about 400,000 clones, around 82% of them seen once. This clone appeared a single time. The target antigen is unknown.

The chain links TRBV6-5 to TRBJ1-1, with 10 bases identical to TRBD1. Here the sequenced sample was peripheral blood, taken in a trial of Ad26.COV2.S vaccine versus placebo. This clonotype was sampled from a person between 18 and 65 years old who received the Ad26.COV2.S COVID-19 vaccine or a placebo. The CDR3 DNA is TGTGCCAGCAGTTACCCGGGACAGGGGCTATCAGCTTTCTTT. Its protein is CASSYPGQGLSAFF.